This TCR beta chain appears in the sequencing data of a study of cytomegalovirus exposure and HLA in healthy donors (dated by TCRdb to about 2017). Concerning the study at large: An earlier analysis of 550 to 700 of the donors reported 250 to 350 Gb of sequence data and 100 million to 140 million unique TCR beta sequences from 150 million to 200 million T cells. Rather than drawing on any new phenotypic data, the later analysis identified candidate immune exposures from TCR beta sequences and the way those sequences occurred across donors. In a later genetic analysis, genome-wide SNP genotypes for about 55% of the roughly 700 donors were used, and that subset was treated as a discovery cohort. A later analysis re-examined previously published TCR beta repertoires from more than 650 donors and added high-resolution HLA genotyping to investigate patterns of TCR occurrence. Besides the first cohort of some 670 subjects, a separate validation cohort made up of over 95 different subjects was used. To predict cytomegalovirus infection status, the study combined high-throughput TCR immunosequencing, statistical association of individual TCRs with disease status, and machine learning. All discovery cohort repertoires had been generated using a single sequencing platform. An earlier analysis of several hundred of the donors applied high-throughput TCR beta sequencing to assess whether each TCR beta V gene segment acted as functional or pseudogenic. On average, 235,054 unique TCR beta nucleotide sequences were sequenced per donor among a few hundred genotyped donors of the cohort, with about 17% of those sequences being non-productive. An early release covering roughly 640 HLA-typed donors comprised about 300 gigabases of sequencing data and 65 million to 100 million unique TCR sequences. Typing coverage differed by locus: A, B, C, DRB1 and DQB1 were typed in roughly 629-640 donors, DQA1 in about 550, DPA1 in approximately 600, and DPB1 in about 450. The study aimed to test whether cataloging public T cell receptors could reveal signatures of past pathogen exposure. Donor age, sex, ethnicity and CMV serostatus were collected together with the repertoire data. Of the approximately 400 genotyped donors, roughly 76% were placed in the genetic ancestry cluster associated with self-reported Caucasian donors. The T cell repertoires of 666 subjects were profiled by immunosequencing and related to cytomegalovirus serostatus. HLA typing covered class I and class II loci at four-digit resolution. Because of strong linkage in the cohort, a few DR-DQ haplotypes were treated as single units for association and clustering. Points the paper makes about the study in general: Most TCR sequences were seen in very few donors, while some public TCRs were found in many individuals. A further reported finding was that TCR beta sequences accurately predicted the HLA-A and HLA-B alleles for most subjects in the first cohort. Correlated functional status among segregating V segments might reflect linkage disequilibrium, but an unknown experimental factor could not be ruled out. In a later analysis, HLA-associated TCR beta chains were found to be more clonally expanded and to have lower generation probabilities than equally common non-associated chains. The study listed 164 TCR beta chains as associated with cytomegalovirus. A later genetic analysis associated a missense DCLRE1C variant with V-gene and J-gene trimming of TCR beta chains, and an independent cohort replicated the association. A few of the identified cytomegalovirus-associated TCR beta chains were confirmed in vitro to be specific for cytomegalovirus antigens. In a later analysis, most CMV-associated TCR beta chains were found to appear HLA-restricted, with HLA associations seemingly driven largely by CMV exposure. A later analysis reported that several top co-occurrence clusters appeared linked to parvovirus B19, influenza, CMV and Epstein-Barr virus. A cluster of highly shared sequence variants was judged likely to represent a technical artifact of the sequencing pipeline. An earlier analysis of roughly 570 of the donors showed that most TCR beta V segments appeared in productive rearrangements either about 87% or about 30% of the time, which broadly matched IMGT annotations. Because counts were too low, approximately 18 rarely observed V segments, including chromosome 9 orphons, were excluded from the earlier analysis of some 540 of the donors. This cohort had only TCR beta chains sequenced, and the lack of alpha or paired-chain data limited which features could be detected. A later genetic analysis reported fewer N-insertions in productive TCRs among donors in an Asian-associated ancestry cluster than the roughly 700-donor mean. In both the original and validation cohorts, the classifier was reported to diagnose cytomegalovirus status with high specificity and sensitivity. The presence/absence analyses assumed that sequencing depth was roughly uniform across donors, and that assumption may not be true. Strong co-occurrence of HLA alleles, especially DR and DQ, made assigning TCR associations to individual alleles difficult. HLA typing was unavailable for some donors at each locus, so association tests used only the typed subset. In a later analysis, 15,000 to 20,000 TCR beta sequences were associated with specific HLA alleles at a false discovery rate of 0.05. A later analysis found that TCR association rates varied across HLA loci, with DRB1 alleles showing the most associated TCRs and HLA-C alleles the fewest. The authors suggested that the approach could potentially be extended to other disease states and immunological phenotypes. The 87-base-pair reads could not distinguish some IMGT-functional V segments, including TRBV6-2 and TRBV6-3, so those segments were excluded. For the cohort, immune exposure information was limited to CMV serostatus.

Libraries were made using the immunoSEQ multiplex PCR assay. The multiplex PCR relied on a mix of 60 forward primers for TCR Vbeta segments and 13 reverse primers for TCR Jbeta segments. The CDR3 region of rearranged TCR beta genes was amplified from genomic DNA by a multiplex PCR assay. On the Illumina HiSeq System, the amplified TCR beta libraries were sequenced as 87-base-pair reads. Per the authors' processing: Across the roughly 670 repertoires, a later analysis counted 80 million or so unique TCR beta chains, about 10 million of which were shared by at least two donors. Raw reads were error-corrected and collapsed into unique sequences with a nearest-neighbor algorithm that merged closely related sequences to remove PCR and sequencing errors. To assign V, D and J gene segments, CDR3 sequences were aligned to IMGT reference sequences. For a sequence to be retained, a match of at least six nucleotides to both a V gene segment and a J gene segment was required. Rearrangements were classified as productive when the CDR3 lacked stop codons and remained in frame with V and J, and all other rearrangements were classified as non-productive. Following IMGT convention, CDR3 was defined as the stretch from the second conserved V-encoded cysteine up to the conserved J-encoded phenylalanine. Sequences without an unambiguous match to a single V gene segment were excluded from the earlier analysis of several hundred of the donors. In an earlier analysis of several hundred of the donors, V segments were called functional above 56.7% productive rearrangements and were called segregating when the between-donor standard deviation exceeded 5%. A statistical classification framework was built to diagnose cytomegalovirus status from the catalog of TCR beta chain sequences. V and J gene assignment, in a later analysis, came from comparing TCR nucleotide sequences with IMGT/GENE-DB human TR gene sequences. The TCRdist pipeline was used in a later analysis to assign CDR3 sequences and most-parsimonious VDJ recombination scenarios. In a later analysis, each TCR beta chain was defined by its CDR3 amino acid sequence together with its V-gene family, and reads lacking a unique V-gene family were excluded. In a later analysis, a few hundred highly shared, low-generation-probability nucleotide sequences were removed to address suspected cross-contamination and a sequencing artifact. In a later analysis, a clonal expansion index for each public chain was calculated from normalized within-repertoire ranks of inferred template counts. In a later analysis, generation probabilities were computed with a VDJ recombination model fitted to out-of-frame rearrangements, and the resulting probabilities were checked against IGoR. In a later analysis, TCR-TCR, TCR-HLA and TCR-CMV co-occurrence was scored with hypergeometric tests, and a repertoire-size bias correction was applied to TCR pairs. In a later analysis, false discovery rates were estimated by permuting HLA or CMV assignments 20 times. In a later analysis, co-occurring TCRs were grouped using DBSCAN, with TCRdist sequence similarity added in when clustering inside HLA-allele-positive subsets. Co-occurrence clustering excluded repertoires with fewer than 30,000 or more than 120,000 public chains, plus five with anomalous nucleotide sharing. TCRdb obtained this table from immuneACCESS and retained in-frame rearrangements with V and J assigned. These tables miss some clones; where compared with another copy, unresolved V genes account for less than half of the shortfall, and the remainder is unexplained. Clone size and V and J calls were adopted from that table, with D and trimming inferred from the DNA. The sample records about 200,000 clones, around 80% of which are singletons. The ten biggest clones cover 3.5% to 4% of the sample.

The cohort consisted of 600 to 750 healthy bone marrow donors. Cohort members were all nominally healthy when sampled, although unrecorded immune exposures were likely present. The donor tested CMV seronegative and was one of the 352 seronegative cohort members. A peripheral blood sample was collected from each donor, and TCR beta sequencing was performed on peripheral blood mononuclear cells. Genomic DNA extraction from the blood cell samples was performed with the Qiagen DNeasy Blood Extraction Kit. Details on this clone: No cognate antigen has been identified for it. No clone much larger than this one lies a single base away; base qualities are absent.

The cysteine opens and the phenylalanine closes a CDR3 of 15 amino acids. The retained sequence is limited to the CDR3, 45 bases, with the frame set at the first base. V lost 3 bases and J lost 0 bases; the stretch between them is 9 bases long. The germline V gene (reference sequence) sets CDR1 to LNHDA and CDR2 to SQIVND. Sequences were obtained from PBMCs. The chain couples TRBV19 to TRBJ2-1; no confident D gene assignment can be made. This TCR was recovered from a male donor in good health and CMV-seronegative. Read as DNA, the sequence is TGTGCCAGTAGTATTATGGCTCGCTCCTACAATGAGCAGTTCTTC. Translated, it gives CASSIMARSYNEQFF.